This T cell receptor (beta chain) derives from a study of T-cell memory formation after mild COVID-19. Findings and limits, study-wide: Contracting CD4+ clones were located mainly in CM and EM, and CD8+ clones in EMRA. Later expanders leaned CD4+, whereas clones that contracted between day 15 and 85 were balanced CD4/CD8.

CDR1 is LNHDA, CDR2 SQIVND, per germline (reference sequence). This CDR3 contains 12 residues. The V gene lost 1 base and the J gene lost 7 bases, with 7 bases spanning the gap. One entry per CDR3 protein, called by TCRdb with MiXCR from the 5' RACE reads. The sample lists around 140,000 distinct CDR3 sequences, less than 25% occurring once. This clonotype was counted a few times. Its antigen is not known. The chain is built from TRBV19 and TRBJ2-5, with a tentative D call TRBD2 (5 bases). The specimen sequenced was PBMCs or a T cell subset sorted from them (not recorded which). This sequence was found in an adult woman who had mild COVID-19 (a few samples of this study predate the infection). Cell type and time point are not known. The CDR3 DNA reads as TGTGCCAGTAGTATAGGTGGAGGGACCCAGTACTTC. Translation gives CASSIGGGTQYF.